This T cell receptor (beta chain) was sequenced in a study of identical twins. Study conclusions and caveats: Models underestimated how often monozygotic twins shared out-of-frame TCR alpha.

From the 5' RACE reads, TCRdb called clonotypes with MiXCR, one entry per CDR3 protein. The repertoire holds some 1,600,000 distinct CDR3 sequences, with under 35% as singletons. J gave up 7 bases and V 0 bases, and 6 bases lay outside the gene matches. Germline V gives CDR1 SGHRS, CDR2 YFSETQ. The CDR3 is 15 residues long. Notes on this clonotype: Its target is not known.

Sequencing was done on a sample of cord blood. The chain uses TRBV5-1 and TRBJ2-4; 8 bases map to TRBD1. This TCR was recovered from a newborn girl in good health. The CDR3 loop reads CASSLDAGGRNIQYF. As DNA, the CDR3 is TGCGCCAGCAGCTTGGATGCAGGGGGCAGGAACATTCAGTACTTC.